This TCR beta chain was found in a study of cytomegalovirus exposure and HLA in healthy donors. The overall study: HLA-typed donors contributed around 82 million unique TCRs, which were held in an early data release.

Use of 60 Vbeta and 13 Jbeta primers characterized the PCR. Profiling relied on immunoSEQ multiplex PCR, and the TCRdb table lists in-frame clones only, not all of them. The profile shows over 150,000 clones, approximately 80% of them singletons. Samples came from healthy bone marrow donors. As regards this clone: Its antigen remains unidentified.

Study findings and constraints: In a later analysis, CMV-associated beta chains were mostly HLA-associated, it appeared. Reportedly, fewer N-insertions than the roughly 600-donor mean appeared in an Asian-associated ancestry cluster in a later analysis.

The source material was PBMCs. The sequence derives from a woman aged 45-60 years in good health and CMV-seropositive.

In nucleotides, the CDR3 is TGTGCCAGCAGCTGGGAATCCCCAGCGGGGGGGCGGGAGCAGTACTTC. Translating it yields CASSWESPAGGREQYF. V gene TRBV7-8 combines with J gene TRBJ2-7; 10 nucleotides line up with TRBD2. From germline, CDR1 is SGHVS and CDR2 FQNEAQ. The CDR3 extends over 16 amino acids. The trim removed 4 bases at V and 7 bases at J, leaving 13 bases unmatched.